This is a list of T cell receptor beta chains from one sample in a study of response to subunit inactivated influenza vaccine. TCRdb re-derived calls from the RT-PCR reads in MiXCR, one entry per CDR3 protein. Of about 500,000 distinct CDR3 sequences listed, 10% to 15% are singletons. The material sequenced was PBMCs from blood, taken more than 35 days after vaccination. These receptors were collected from a middle-aged man who received an inactivated influenza vaccine. Each CDR3 is given with its conserved first and last residue. A D gene is named only where the DNA matches it firmly. For some rows the clone size is stated as once, few or many, or as a class when expanded; others skip it.

clone size | J gene | D gene | CDR3 length | V gene | CDR3 DNA | CDR3 protein
- | TRBJ2-6 | - | 14 | TRBV27 | TGTGCCAGCAGTGCCACTCTTGGGGCCAACGTCCTGACTTTC | CASSATLGANVLTF
many | TRBJ1-1 | - | 10 | TRBV9 | TGTGCCAGCAGCGTAAAGAGGGCTTTCTTT | CASSVKRAFF
many | TRBJ2-3 | - | 12 | TRBV7-9 | TGTGCCAGCAGCCCACCCACAGATACGCAGTATTTT | CASSPPTDTQYF
few | TRBJ1-6 | - | 16 | TRBV6-1 | TGTGCCAGCAGTCCGACTCAAGGGGGGGGCAATTCACCCCTCCACTTT | CASSPTQGGGNSPLHF
few | TRBJ2-5 | TRBD2 | 15 | TRBV20-1 | TGCAGTGCTAGTTACCCGGGACTACCTCAAGAGACCCAGTACTTC | CSASYPGLPQETQYF
- | TRBJ2-2 | - | 15 | TRBV7-2 | TGTGCCAGCGTCCTGGGGGGAGTAGGGACCGGGGAGCTGTTTTTT | CASVLGGVGTGELFF
- | TRBJ2-1 | TRBD2 | 22 | TRBV25-1 | TGTGCCAGCAGAACGAATCGTCCGGGACTAGCGGGAGGGCCTCGAAACTACAATGAGCAGTTCTTC | CASRTNRPGLAGGPRNYNEQFF
- | TRBJ2-1 | - | 12 | TRBV7-9 | TGTGCCAGCAGGTCGGCCTACAATGAGCAGTTCTTC | CASRSAYNEQFF
- | TRBJ2-7 | TRBD2 | 16 | TRBV6-5 | TGTGCCAGCAGTTACAACCCCGGACTAGCGGCCTACGAGCAGTACTTC | CASSYNPGLAAYEQYF
- | TRBJ2-5 | - | 13 | TRBV18 | TGTGCCAGCTCACCACCGAGGCGAGAGACCCAGTACTTC | CASSPPRRETQYF